What follows is one T cell receptor (beta chain) and its context. Its target is unknown. In preparing the TRB cDNA libraries, 5' RACE with UMI labels was used. TCRdb re-called the 5' RACE reads and shows each CDR3 protein once, DNA omitted. This sample contains some 150,000 distinct CDR3 sequences. The data are from a study of CXCR3-negative and CXCR3-positive naive CD8 T cells. Findings and caveats of the study: Comparison of naive subsets found surface CD5 to be comparable, and TCR strength was inferred on the basis of TRB CDR3 properties. Naive CXCR3-positive cells had TRB CDR3s more hydrophobic than those of CXCR3-negative naive cells. Memory cells diverged, while naive CXCR3-positive and CXCR3-negative cells had similar TRBV-TRBJ usage.

CDR1 SGHTA and CDR2 FQGNSA come from the germline V gene. The CDR3 consists of 15 residues. The source of this sequence is a human donor in good health. Some clones in this sample may be carry-over from other donors' samples. The chain couples TRBV7-2 to TRBJ1-5. Sample: naive CXCR3+ CD8+ T cells from blood. The subset: CD45RO-CCR7+CD27+CD95- naive CD8+ T cells expressing CXCR3 (TNR3+). The CDR3 spells CASSLLPQGNQPQHF.